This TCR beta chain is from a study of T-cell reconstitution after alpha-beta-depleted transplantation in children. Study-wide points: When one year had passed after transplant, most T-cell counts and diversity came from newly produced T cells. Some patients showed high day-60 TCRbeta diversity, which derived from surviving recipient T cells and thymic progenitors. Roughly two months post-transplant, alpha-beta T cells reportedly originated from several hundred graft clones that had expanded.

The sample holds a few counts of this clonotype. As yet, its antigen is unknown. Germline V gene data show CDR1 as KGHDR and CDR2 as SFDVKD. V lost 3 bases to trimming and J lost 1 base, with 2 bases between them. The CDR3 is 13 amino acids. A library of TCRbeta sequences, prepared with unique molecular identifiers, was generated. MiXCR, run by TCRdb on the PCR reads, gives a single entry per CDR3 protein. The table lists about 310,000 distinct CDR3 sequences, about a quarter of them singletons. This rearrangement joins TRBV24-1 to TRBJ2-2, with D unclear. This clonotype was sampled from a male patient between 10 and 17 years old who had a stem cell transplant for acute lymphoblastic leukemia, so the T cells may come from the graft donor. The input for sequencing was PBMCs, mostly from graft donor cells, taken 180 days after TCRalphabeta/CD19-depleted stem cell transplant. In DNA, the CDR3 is TGTGCCACCAGTGATAGGAACACCGGGGAGCTGTTTTTT. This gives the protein CATSDRNTGELFF.